This TCR beta chain was sequenced during a study of blood T cell repertoires in COVID-19. Turning to the study itself: The United States, Italy and Spain supplied acute and convalescent COVID-19 samples. PBMCs, B-cell-depleted T cells, or T cells were the source of the cDNA or gDNA that made up the material.

V lost 7 bases to trimming and J lost 4 bases, with 8 bases between them. The germline CDR1 and CDR2 sequences are MNHEY and SVGAGI. CDR3 length: 12 residues. Method: immunoSEQ multiplex PCR; TCRdb's copy keeps in-frame clones and lacks some. The table shows about 73,000 clones, with about four fifths occurring only once. This TCR was recovered from a human donor in a cohort sampled during active COVID-19. The sequenced material came from peripheral blood. The rearrangement uses TRBV6-5 and TRBJ2-1; the D gene is possibly TRBD1 (5 bases). The CDR3 region has the DNA TGTGCCAGCACCCCAGGGTACAATGAGCAGTTCTTC. The encoded protein is CASTPGYNEQFF.